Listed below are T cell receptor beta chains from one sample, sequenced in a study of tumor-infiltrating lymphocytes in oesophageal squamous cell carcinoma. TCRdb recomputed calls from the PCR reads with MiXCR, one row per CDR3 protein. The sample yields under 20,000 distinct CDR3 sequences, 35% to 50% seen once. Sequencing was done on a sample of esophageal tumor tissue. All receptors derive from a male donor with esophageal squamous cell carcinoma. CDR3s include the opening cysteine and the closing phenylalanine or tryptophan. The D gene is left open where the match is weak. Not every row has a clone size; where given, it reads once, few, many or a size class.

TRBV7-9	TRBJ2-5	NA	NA	CASSLAQNSLQETQYF	TGTGCCAGCAGCTTAGCGCAGAACAGTCTACAAGAGACCCAGTACTTC
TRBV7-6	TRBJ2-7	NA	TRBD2	CASSPPGLAAYEQYF	TGTGCCAGCAGCCCCCCGGGACTAGCCGCCTACGAGCAGTACTTC
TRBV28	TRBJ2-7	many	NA	CASSFPGDSYEQYF	TGTGCCAGCAGTTTCCCAGGGGATTCCTACGAGCAGTACTTC
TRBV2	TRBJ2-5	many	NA	CASNGGGETQYF	TGTGCCAGCAACGGGGGAGGAGAGACCCAGTACTTC
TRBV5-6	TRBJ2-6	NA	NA	CASSLGEVRSGANVLTF	TGTGCCAGCAGCTTGGGCGAGGTGCGATCTGGGGCCAACGTCCTGACTTTC
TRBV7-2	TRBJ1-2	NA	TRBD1	CASSFGTDYGYTF	TGTGCCAGCAGCTTCGGGACAGACTATGGCTACACCTTC
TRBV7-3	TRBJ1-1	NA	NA	CASSHTGGLNTEAFF	TGTGCCAGCAGCCACACCGGGGGGCTGAACACTGAAGCTTTCTTT
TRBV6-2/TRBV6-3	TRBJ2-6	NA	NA	CASSYRDSGANVLTF	TGTGCCAGCAGTTACCGGGACTCTGGGGCCAACGTCCTGACTTTC
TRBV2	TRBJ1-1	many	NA	CASSVKDTEAFF	TGTGCCAGCAGTGTCAAGGACACTGAAGCTTTCTTT
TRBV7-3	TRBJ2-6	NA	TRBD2	CASSLSAGAGANVLTF	TGTGCCAGCAGCTTAAGTGCGGGAGCTGGGGCCAACGTCCTGACTTTC
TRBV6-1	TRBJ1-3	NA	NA	CALKTVSAGNTIYF	TGTGCCCTCAAAACAGTCTCAGCTGGAAACACCATATATTTT
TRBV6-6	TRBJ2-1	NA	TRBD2	CASSYSPGLAGNEQFF	TGTGCCAGCAGTTACTCGCCGGGACTAGCGGGAAATGAGCAGTTCTTC
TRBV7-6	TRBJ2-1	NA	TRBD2	CASSSGLGDNEQFF	TGTGCCAGCAGCTCAGGACTAGGAGACAATGAGCAGTTCTTC
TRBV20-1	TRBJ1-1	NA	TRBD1	CSARPRTGANTEAFF	TGCAGTGCTCGACCTCGGACAGGGGCGAACACTGAAGCTTTCTTT
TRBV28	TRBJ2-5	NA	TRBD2	CASSSRLAGTQETQYF	TGTGCCAGCAGTTCACGACTAGCGGGGACCCAAGAGACCCAGTACTTC
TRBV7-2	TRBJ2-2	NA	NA	CASSLGGRTGELFF	TGTGCCAGCAGCTTAGGGGGGAGAACCGGGGAGCTGTTTTTT
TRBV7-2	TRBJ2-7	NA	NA	CASSRDRSSSYEQYF	TGTGCCAGCAGCAGAGACAGGTCGAGCTCCTACGAGCAGTACTTC
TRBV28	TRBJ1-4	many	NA	CASSLNEKLFF	TGTGCCAGCAGCCTCAATGAAAAACTGTTTTTT
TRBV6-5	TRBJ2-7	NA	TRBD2	CASIQGGGINEQYF	TGTGCCAGCATACAGGGCGGGGGGATCAATGAGCAGTACTTC
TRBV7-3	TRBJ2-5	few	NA	CASSLRGSTMETQYF	TGTGCCAGCAGCTTAAGAGGTAGCACGATGGAGACCCAGTACTTC
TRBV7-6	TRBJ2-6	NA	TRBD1	CASSRQGADGANVLTF	TGTGCCAGCAGTCGACAGGGGGCCGATGGGGCCAACGTCCTGACTTTC
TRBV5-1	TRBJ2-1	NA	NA	CASSFGGRFEQFF	TGCGCCAGCAGCTTTGGGGGGAGATTTGAGCAGTTCTTC
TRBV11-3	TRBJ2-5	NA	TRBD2	CASSLGLAGGAYEQYF	TGTGCCAGCAGCTTAGGACTAGCGGGAGGAGCGTATGAGCAGTACTTC
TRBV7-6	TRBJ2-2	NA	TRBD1	CASSLQQGSTGELFF	TGTGCCAGCAGCTTACAACAGGGGAGCACCGGGGAGCTGTTTTTT
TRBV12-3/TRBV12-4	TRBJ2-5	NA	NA	CASSLTELGTQYF	TGTGCCAGCAGTTTAACAGAACTCGGGACCCAGTACTTC
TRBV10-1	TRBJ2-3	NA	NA	CASSPGSAGTDTQYF	TGCGCCAGCAGCCCGGGCAGCGCCGGTACAGATACGCAGTATTTT
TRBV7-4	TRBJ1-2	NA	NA	CASRRDYGYTF	TGTGCCAGCAGGCGCGACTATGGCTACACCTTC
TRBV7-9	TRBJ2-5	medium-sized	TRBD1	CASSLATGVETQYF	TGTGCCAGCAGCTTAGCGACAGGGGTAGAGACCCAGTACTTC
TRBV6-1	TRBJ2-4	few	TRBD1	CASSRPGQRAKNIQYF	TGTGCCAGCAGTAGACCGGGACAGAGAGCCAAAAACATTCAGTACTTC
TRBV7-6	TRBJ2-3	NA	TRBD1	CASSGQGTDTQYF	TGTGCCAGCAGCGGACAGGGTACAGATACGCAGTATTTT
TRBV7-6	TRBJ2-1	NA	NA	CASSLSGNEQFF	TGTGCCAGCAGCTTAAGCGGCAATGAGCAGTTCTTC
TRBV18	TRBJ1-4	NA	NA	CASSPSTAPRTNEKLFF	TGTGCCAGCTCGCCCTCGACAGCGCCGAGAACTAATGAAAAACTGTTTTTT
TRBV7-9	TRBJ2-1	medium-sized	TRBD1	CASSQIPGQGSSSYNEQFF	TGTGCCAGCAGCCAAATCCCGGGACAGGGGTCGAGCTCCTACAATGAGCAGTTCTTC
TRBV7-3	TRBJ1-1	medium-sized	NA	CASSLTGVRNTEAFF	TGTGCCAGCAGCTTAACAGGGGTTCGGAATACTGAAGCTTTCTTT
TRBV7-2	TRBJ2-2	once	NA	CASSRLITGELFF	TGTGCCAGCAGCCGACTGATCACCGGGGAGCTGTTTTTT
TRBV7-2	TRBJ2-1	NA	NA	CASSLESGKNEQFF	TGTGCCAGCAGCTTAGAGTCCGGGAAGAATGAGCAGTTCTTC
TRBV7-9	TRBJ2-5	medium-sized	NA	CASNARGQETQYF	TGTGCCAGCAACGCCCGGGGCCAAGAGACCCAGTACTTC
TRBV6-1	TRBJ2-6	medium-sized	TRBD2	CASSYLAAGANVLTF	TGTGCCAGCAGTTATCTAGCGGCTGGGGCCAACGTCCTGACTTTC
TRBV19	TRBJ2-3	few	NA	CASSPVGYTDTQYF	TGTGCCAGTAGTCCCGTGGGATACACAGATACGCAGTATTTT
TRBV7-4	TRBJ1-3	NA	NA	CASSLRSGAGNTIYF	TGTGCCAGCAGCTTACGGTCGGGGGCTGGAAACACCATATATTTT
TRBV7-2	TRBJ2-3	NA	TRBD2	CASRPQTSGYTDTQYF	TGTGCCAGCAGGCCACAGACTAGCGGATACACAGATACGCAGTATTTT
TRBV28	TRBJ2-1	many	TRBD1	CASSLYRDRDLRVEQFF	TGTGCCAGCAGTTTATATCGTGACAGGGATTTGCGTGTTGAGCAGTTCTTC
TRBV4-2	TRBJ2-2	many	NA	CASSQALTNTGELFF	TGTGCCAGCAGCCAAGCATTAACGAACACCGGGGAGCTGTTTTTT
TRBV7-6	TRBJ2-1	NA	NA	CASSLSGEETQFF	TGTGCTAGCAGCTTATCAGGGGAAGAGACCCAGTTCTTC
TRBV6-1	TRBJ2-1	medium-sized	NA	CASIPNPTYNEQFF	TGTGCCAGCATACCCAATCCCACCTACAATGAGCAGTTCTTC
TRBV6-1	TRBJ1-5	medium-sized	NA	CASRMSLRGAQPQHF	TGTGCCAGCAGGATGTCCCTCCGAGGGGCACAGCCCCAGCATTTT
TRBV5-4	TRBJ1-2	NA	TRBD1	CAGSLGQGDGYTF	TGTGCCGGCAGCTTGGGACAGGGGGATGGCTACACCTTC
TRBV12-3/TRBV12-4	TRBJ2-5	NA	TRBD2	CASSSRLAGALSQYF	TGTGCCAGCAGTTCACGACTAGCGGGGGCCCTTTCCCAGTACTTC